This TCR beta chain stems from a study of shared clonotypes between healthy human individuals. Germline V gene lookup returns CDR1 MNHEY and CDR2 SVGAGI. V lost 4 bases to trimming and J lost 2 bases, with 0 bases between them. This CDR3 region has 11 residues. Sequenced by immunoSEQ multiplex PCR; TCRdb stores in-frame clones only, minus some. The sample consists of approximately 940,000 clones, 76% of them appearing once. The chain has TRBV6-5 and TRBJ1-5; D unclear. The receptor was isolated from a man aged 18 to 29 in good health. Input material: memory CD4+ T cells sorted from blood. Regarding subset: CD45RA-negative fraction. CDR3: CASSCNQPQHF. The CDR3 nucleotides read TGTGCCAGCAGTTGCAATCAGCCCCAGCATTTT.